The 20 T cell receptor beta chains listed next were all sequenced from one sample in a study of Ad26.COV2.S vaccination and SARS-CoV-2 variants. Produced via immunoSEQ multiplex PCR; TCRdb's table is partial and in-frame only. This table has fewer than 400,000 clones, 75% to 90% appearing once. Treatment given: around 19 received Ad26.COV2.S at low or high dose, single or two shots; 5 received placebo; per-sample allocation not given. It was on day 63 after the first vaccine or placebo injection that samples were taken. The material sequenced was peripheral blood, taken in a trial of Ad26.COV2.S vaccine versus placebo. The receptors were sampled from a person aged 18-65 years who received the Ad26.COV2.S COVID-19 vaccine or a placebo.

This chain connects TRBV5-6 to TRBJ2-3; 8 positions match TRBD2. V gave up 0 bases and J gave up 5 bases; unmatched junction bases: 2. The CDR3 covers 14 residues. Germline lookup yields CDR1 SGHDT and CDR2 YYEEEE. CDR3: CASSLVAGGDTQYF. DNA of the CDR3: TGTGCCAGCAGCTTGGTCGCGGGAGGAGATACGCAGTATTTT. Full variable domain (rest looked up from reference TRBV5-6 and TRBJ2-3): DAGVTQSPTHLIKTRGQQVTLRCSPKSGHDTVSWYQQALGQGPQFIFQYYEEEERQRGNFPDRFSGHQFPNYSSELNVNALLLGDSALYLCASSLVAGGDTQYFGPGTRLTVL.

The J gene is TRBJ2-1, the V gene TRBV7-3, with 10 bases identical to TRBD2. This CDR3 has 14 residues. V lost 7 bases, J lost 3 bases, and 3 bases stayed unmatched. Germline CDR1 is SGHTA and CDR2 is FQGTGA. CDR3 protein: CASKREGLYNEQFF. Here the CDR3 DNA reads TGTGCCAGCAAGCGGGAGGGCCTCTACAATGAGCAGTTCTTC.

This chain connects TRBV19 to TRBJ2-1; D is unclear. With 6 bases removed from V and 1 base from J, the gap between germline ends came to 4 bases. The CDR3 consists of 12 residues. CDR1 is LNHDA and CDR2 is SQIVND in the germline V gene (reference sequence). CDR3 coding DNA: TGTGCCAGTAGAAATTCCTACAATGAGCAGTTCTTC. Protein sequence: CASRNSYNEQFF.

The chain couples TRBV4-3 to TRBJ2-1; 12 bases fit TRBD2. There are 16 residues in the CDR3. V trimming: 4 bases; J trimming: 5 bases; junction bases outside the gene matches: 6. Germline CDR1 and CDR2: LGHNA and YSLEER. This CDR3 reads CASSRRLAGVDNEQFF. CDR3 in DNA: TGCGCCAGCAGCCGTCGACTAGCGGGAGTAGACAATGAGCAGTTCTTC.

There are a few counts of this clone. The chain links TRBV5-5 to TRBJ2-7, with 9 bases aligning to TRBD1. CDR3 size: 15 residues. Germline V gene lookup returns CDR1 SGHKS and CDR2 YYEKEE (reference sequence). Trimming at V came to 3 bases and at J to 4 bases, leaving 8 bases not matched to a gene. The CDR3 sequence is CASSSAGTGLYEQYF. The DNA of the CDR3 is TGTGCCAGCAGCTCGGCCGGGACAGGGTTATACGAGCAGTACTTC.

J is TRBJ2-5 and V is TRBV7-2; no reliable D call. This CDR3 spans 17 amino acids. V shed 5 bases and J shed 3 bases, with 22 bases lying between them. CDR1 is SGHTA and CDR2 is FQGNSA in the germline V gene. The CDR3 DNA sequence: TGTGCCAGCAGCCATAAGGATCCCGCACTACTCAAAGAGACCCAGTACTTC. This translates into CASSHKDPALLKETQYF. Supplemented by reference TRBV7-2 and TRBJ2-5, the full variable domain reads GAGVSQSPSNKVTEKGKDVELRCDPISGHTALYWYRQSLGQGLEFLIYFQGNSAPDKSGLPSDRFSAERTGGSVSTLTIQRTQQEDSAVYLCASSHKDPALLKETQYFGPGTRLLVL.

The rearrangement joins TRBV9 to TRBJ2-1; 12 nucleotides line up with TRBD1. In germline, CDR1 is SGDLS, CDR2 YYNGEE. The junction had 6 bases not matched to a gene; V was cut back by 4 bases and J by 4 bases. CDR3 length: 16 residues. The CDR3 nucleotides read TGTGCCAGCAGCTTACCGGGACAGGGGGCGTACAATGAGCAGTTCTTC. Protein sequence: CASSLPGQGAYNEQFF. Full variable domain (outside the CDR3, taken from reference TRBV9 and TRBJ2-1): DSGVTQTPKHLITATGQRVTLRCSPRSGDLSVYWYQQSLDQGLQFLIQYYNGEERAKGNILERFSAQQFPDLHSELNLSSLELGDSALYFCASSLPGQGAYNEQFFGPGTRLTVL.

This chain connects TRBV18 to TRBJ2-1; the match to TRBD1 covers 9 bases. The CDR3 covers 16 residues. The ends lost 0 bases at V and 7 bases at J; junction bases unmatched: 7. Looked up from germline, CDR1 is KGHSH and CDR2 is LQKENI. This CDR3 is CASSPPTGGVLNEQFF. The DNA for the CDR3 is TGTGCCAGCTCACCACCGACAGGGGGTGTGCTGAATGAGCAGTTCTTC.

The genes are TRBV5-6 and TRBJ1-5, with 8 bases identical to TRBD1. With 3 bases clipped from V and 4 bases from J, the junction kept 15 bases outside the gene matches. Germline assignment: CDR1 SGHDT and CDR2 YYEEEE. The CDR3 runs to 18 residues. The CDR3 reads CASSSRTGWGIGNQPQHF. In nucleotides, the CDR3 is TGTGCCAGCAGCTCTCGGACAGGGTGGGGAATAGGGAATCAGCCCCAGCATTTT.

This chain connects TRBV30 to TRBJ1-3; possible D gene TRBD1, 5 bases. Trimming removed 3 bases from V and 2 bases from J, with 8 bases in between. This CDR3 is 13 amino acids long. The V gene's germline CDR1 is GTSNPN and CDR2 SVGIG (reference sequence). CDR3 residues: CAWSRGAGNTIYF. The CDR3 DNA reads TGTGCCTGGAGCCGAGGGGCTGGAAACACCATATATTTT. The entire variable domain, with the rest obtained from reference TRBV30 and TRBJ1-3, is as follows: SQTIHQWPATLVQPVGSPLSLECTVEGTSNPNLYWYRQAAGRGLQLLFYSVGIGQISSEVPQNLSASRPQDRQFILSSKKLLLSDSGFYLCAWSRGAGNTIYFGEGSWLTVV.

This clone was recorded only once. The chain is built from TRBV9 and TRBJ2-3, with a weak D call TRBD1 (6 bases). The CDR3 extends over 17 amino acids. Per germline, CDR1 SGDLS and CDR2 YYNGEE. Trimming shortened V by 0 bases and J by 1 base, and 15 bases separated the two germline ends. The CDR3 loop is CASSVVPGDGGTDTQYF. The CDR3 DNA is TGTGCCAGCAGCGTAGTTCCAGGGGATGGGGGCACAGATACGCAGTATTTT.

The CDR3 protein is CSVAGGAEAFF. The CDR3 DNA follows: TGCAGCGTTGCGGGGGGGGCTGAAGCTTTCTTT. The J gene is TRBJ1-1, the V gene TRBV29-1; D is perhaps TRBD1 (5 bases). The length of the CDR3 is 11 residues. V gave up 4 bases and J gave up 6 bases, with 9 bases separating them. Germline CDR1 and CDR2: SQVTM and ANQGSEA. The variable domain in full, with the rest retrieved from reference TRBV29-1 and TRBJ1-1, is SAVISQKPSRDICQRGTSLTIQCQVDSQVTMMFWYRQQPGQSLTLIATANQGSEATYESGFVIDKFPISRPNLTFSTLTVSNMSPEDSSIYLCSVAGGAEAFFGQGTRLTVV.

The V call is TRBV6-1, the J call TRBJ2-3; D remains unclear. The CDR3 covers 12 residues. V was cut by 3 bases and J by 11 bases, with 12 bases left in between. Germline-derived CDR1 and CDR2 are MNHNS and SASEGT. CDR3 loop: CASSESPFLQYF. CDR3 nucleotides: TGTGCCAGCAGTGAGAGCCCATTTCTGCAGTATTTT.

This clone appeared a single time. The V gene is TRBV11-3, the J gene TRBJ1-2; TRBD1 is a possible D gene (6 bases). Germline V gene data show CDR1 as SGHNT and CDR2 as YENEEA. The CDR3 totals 14 residues. The V end was cut by 4 bases, the J end by 7 bases, with 16 bases between. The CDR3 reads CASSSGARTGGYTF. CDR3 sequence (DNA): TGTGCCAGCAGCTCGGGGGCCAGGACTGGTGGCTACACCTTC.

The genes are TRBV6-5 and TRBJ1-4, with no clear D. CDR3 length equals 14 residues. Per germline, CDR1 MNHEY and CDR2 SVGAGI. Trimming took 2 bases from V and 8 from J, leaving 12 bases between them. The CDR3 nucleotides read TGTGCCAGCAGTTACCTGAACCCCATGGAAAAACTGTTTTTT. Protein product: CASSYLNPMEKLFF.

This clone was seen only once. The chain couples TRBV5-6 to TRBJ2-7; no reliable D call. Trimming shortened V by 2 bases and J by 0 bases, and 9 bases separated the two germline ends. CDR3 size: 14 residues. Germline V lookup: CDR1 SGHDT, CDR2 YYEEEE. CDR3 coding DNA: TGTGCCAGCAGCTTCTTGGCCGGCTCCTACGAGCAGTACTTC. It yields the protein CASSFLAGSYEQYF. The full variable domain, completed using reference TRBV5-6 and TRBJ2-7, is DAGVTQSPTHLIKTRGQQVTLRCSPKSGHDTVSWYQQALGQGPQFIFQYYEEEERQRGNFPDRFSGHQFPNYSSELNVNALLLGDSALYLCASSFLAGSYEQYFGPGTRLTVT.

This clone was picked up one time. The J gene is TRBJ1-5, the V gene TRBV2; no clear D. The V gene's germline CDR1 is SNHLY and CDR2 FYNNEI. The CDR3 covers 11 residues. Trimming stripped 10 bases from V and 8 bases from J, with 12 bases between. CDR3 DNA: TGTGCCACTGGACCTAGCGAGCCCCAGCATTTT. It encodes CATGPSEPQHF.

J is TRBJ2-6 and V is TRBV7-8; D may correspond to TRBD1 or TRBD2 (7 bases each). Trimming stripped 5 bases from V and 2 bases from J, with 13 bases between. The germline V gene encodes CDR1 SGHVS and CDR2 FQNEAQ. There are 16 residues in the CDR3. CDR3 loop: CASSPGGGAGANVLTF. CDR3 coding DNA: TGTGCCAGCAGCCCAGGGGGGGGCGCTGGGGCCAACGTCCTGACTTTC.

About this clone itself: This same CDR3 is encoded by further DNA sequences in the sample. The chain links TRBV18 to TRBJ2-7; D unclear. Per germline, CDR1 KGHSH and CDR2 LQKENI. The CDR3 loop spans 12 amino acids. V lost 2 bases to trimming and J lost 3 bases, with 5 bases between them. As DNA, the CDR3 is TGTGCCAGCTCACCATCCAGCTACGAGCAGTACTTC. Translation gives CASSPSSYEQYF.

V and J are TRBV20-1 and TRBJ1-1; D is possibly TRBD1 (5 bases). The CDR3 contains 18 residues. The V and J ends lost 3 bases and 2 bases respectively, with 25 bases between them. The germline gives CDR1 DFQATT, CDR2 SNEGSKA (reference sequence). The CDR3 here is CSASAPRVGPGGNTEAFF. CDR3 DNA sequence: TGCAGTGCTAGTGCCCCAAGGGTGGGACCCGGTGGAAACACTGAAGCTTTCTTT.